A single sample is the source of the 21 T cell receptor beta chains below, sequenced in a study of T cell clonality in common variable immunodeficiency (dated by TCRdb to 2013 to 2016). Library prep was done by the immunoSEQ multiplex PCR assay. The immuneACCESS repertoire file appears here via TCRdb, limited to in-frame rearrangements. These files lack a portion of the clones; in checked studies, under half of the deficit traces to unresolved V genes, and the cause of the others is not known. This sample shows 45,000 to 70,000 clones, and none of them turns up only once. Of the sample, 5.4% is held by the ten largest clones. Sequencing was carried out using peripheral blood mononuclear cells. The receptors were sampled from a person aged 18 to 69 in good health.

There are many counts of this clone. Read data end 3 residues before the CDR3 end; the end is taken from the germline J gene. The chain has TRBV7-2 and TRBJ2-2; 11 bases agree with TRBD2. CDR1 and CDR2 from the germline V gene are SGHTA and FQGNSA. The CDR3 totals 15 residues. With V trimmed by 3 bases and J by 4 bases, 1 base remained unmatched. The DNA read from the CDR3 is TGTGCCAGCAGCTTTAGCGGGAGGGCCACCGGGGAG. As protein: CASSFSGRATGE. Given in full, the CDR3 is CASSFSGRATGELFF.

This clone was observed at least ten times. The covered CDR3 bases are TGTGCCAGCAGCGTCGGACTAGCGGAT. This encodes CASSVGLAD. The whole CDR3 sequence is CASSVGLADQYF. The V gene is TRBV7-6, the J gene TRBJ2-4; TRBD2 matches 10 bases. The read gets to within 3 residues of the CDR3 end, and the germline J gene fills in the rest. The CDR3 spans 12 residues. The germline V gene has CDR1 SGHVS and CDR2 FNYEAQ.

This clone came up many times. The read falls 3 residues short of the CDR3 end, and the missing part is taken from the germline J gene. V and J are TRBV5-1 and TRBJ2-2; weak D call: TRBD2 (5 bases). The CDR3 sequence is 15 residues long. Germline-derived CDR1 and CDR2 are SGHRS and YFSETQ. Trimming shortened V by 4 bases and J by 3 bases, and 13 bases separated the two germline ends. This CDR3 is CASSRGEVDTGELFF. Incomplete CDR3 DNA: TGCGCCAGCAGCCGGGGTGAGGTGGACACCGGGGAG. Full variable domain (remainder filled in from reference TRBV5-1 and TRBJ2-2): KAGVTQTPRYLIKTRGQQVTLSCSPISGHRSVSWYQQTPGQGLQFLFEYFSETQRNKGNFPGRFSGRQFSNSRSEMNVSTLELGDSALYLCASSRGEVDTGELFFGEGSRLTVL.

Many counts were recorded for this clone. The read stops 3 residues short of the end of the CDR3; the missing end is completed from the germline J gene. The chain couples TRBV10-3 to TRBJ2-3; TRBD2 matches 7 bases. The CDR3 runs to 14 residues. V trimming: 2 bases; J trimming: 4 bases; junction bases outside the gene matches: 3. Germline values: CDR1 ENHRY, CDR2 SYGVKD. The CDR3 spells CAISEISGSDTQYF. The CDR3 DNA, read in part, is TGTGCCATCAGTGAGATTAGCGGGTCAGATACG.

This clone was detected a few times. The DNA ends 3 residues before the CDR3 does, and the rest of the CDR3 is filled in from the germline J gene. V is TRBV5-1 and J is TRBJ2-7; D is uncertain. There are 12 residues in the CDR3. Germline assignment: CDR1 SGHRS and CDR2 YFSETQ. V dropped 4 bases and J dropped 6 bases, with 11 bases sitting between them. The sequenced part of the CDR3 DNA is TGCGCCAGCAGCGCATCCCTGGCCGAG. It specifies CASSASLAE. The whole CDR3 reads CASSASLAEQYF.

This clone was counted ten times or more. Read data end 3 residues before the CDR3 end; the end is taken from the germline J gene. V is TRBV30 and J is TRBJ1-6, with 8 bases matching TRBD1. J was trimmed by 7 bases and V by 8 bases; bases with no gene match: 10. CDR3 length: 14 residues. The germline CDR1 and CDR2 sequences are GTSNPN and SVGIG (reference sequence). The sequenced CDR3 bases are TGTGCCATGATCCGACAGGGGAGAAATTCACCC. This codes for CAMIRQGRNSP. The entire CDR3 is CAMIRQGRNSPLHF.

This clone was recorded at least ten times. The sequence runs out 3 residues before the end of the CDR3; the remainder is reconstructed from the germline J gene. The J gene is TRBJ1-4, the V gene TRBV5-1; no firm D call. The CDR3 has 14 residues. Trimming stripped 2 bases from V and 6 bases from J, with 11 bases between. Germline CDR1 and CDR2: SGHRS and YFSETQ. The CDR3 sequence: CASSLTPVDEKLFF. The sequenced part of the CDR3 DNA is TGCGCCAGCAGCTTAACCCCGGTTGATGAAAAA.

The table lists this clone with many counts. The read falls 3 residues short of the CDR3 end, and the missing part is taken from the germline J gene. The chain is built from TRBV29-1 and TRBJ1-1; D is uncertain. V was shortened by 4 bases and J by 2 bases, with 11 bases between the two germline ends. The CDR3 spans 13 residues. CDR1 and CDR2 (germline): SQVTM, ANQGSEA. CDR3 protein: CSVVGGLNTEAFF. The part of the CDR3 DNA that was read is TGCAGCGTTGTTGGAGGACTAAACACTGAA.

Many counts were recorded for this clone. From the germline J gene comes the end of the CDR3, since the read stops 3 residues before it. The chain recombines TRBV7-2 with TRBJ1-6; D perhaps matches TRBD1 (6 bases). In germline, CDR1 is SGHTA, CDR2 FQGNSA. This CDR3 has 14 residues. The V gene lost 4 bases and the J gene lost 6 bases, with 10 bases spanning the gap. The CDR3 protein is CASSSTGSNSPLHF. The covered CDR3 bases are TGTGCCAGCAGCTCAACAGGGAGTAATTCACCC.

The table lists this clone with many counts. The read ends 3 residues shy of where the CDR3 ends; the end is completed using the germline J gene. V usage is TRBV20-1 and J usage is TRBJ2-1; TRBD2 might be the D (5 bases). Per germline, CDR1 DFQATT and CDR2 SNEGSKA (reference sequence). This CDR3 comprises 15 residues. Trimming took off 1 base at V and 1 base at J, with 11 bases between the two ends. The CDR3 DNA, read in part, is TGCAGTGCTAGAGCCATGGAGCGGTCCTACAATGAG. Protein: CSARAMERSYNE. The CDR3 in full is CSARAMERSYNEQFF.

Ten or more counts support this clone. The read comes to an end 3 residues before the CDR3 does, leaving the germline J gene to fill in the end. This chain links TRBV19 with TRBJ2-7; D perhaps matches TRBD1 (6 bases). CDR3 size: 16 residues. Looked up from germline, CDR1 is LNHDA and CDR2 is SQIVND (reference sequence). V was trimmed by 2 bases and J by 0 bases, leaving 14 bases between them. Here the CDR3 reads CASSINPGQPSYEQYF. The sequenced CDR3 bases are TGTGCCAGTAGTATAAATCCTGGACAGCCCTCCTACGAG.

This clone occurred many times. The DNA ends 3 residues before the CDR3 does, and the rest of the CDR3 is filled in from the germline J gene. This chain links TRBV29-1 with TRBJ2-1, with 13 bases matching TRBD2. This CDR3 comprises 16 residues. Losses at the gene ends were 6 bases for V and 2 bases for J; bases not matched to a gene: 7. Germline assignment: CDR1 SQVTM and CDR2 ANQGSEA. The DNA read from the CDR3 is TGCAGCGTATTTGGGACTAGCGGGAAGACCTACAATGAG. It specifies CSVFGTSGKTYNE. The whole CDR3 protein reads CSVFGTSGKTYNEQFF.

This clone was counted many times. The read gets to within 3 residues of the CDR3 end, and the germline J gene fills in the rest. The rearrangement links TRBV2 to TRBJ2-5, with 10 bases identical to TRBD2. With V trimmed by 4 bases and J by 7 bases, 12 bases remained unmatched. Germline-derived CDR1 and CDR2 are SNHLY and FYNNEI. This CDR3 spans 16 amino acids. CDR3 residues: CASSGQLAGKTRTQYF. Incomplete CDR3 DNA: TGTGCCAGCAGTGGACAACTAGCGGGAAAAACTCGGACC.

This clone was observed many times. Coverage ceases 3 residues before the CDR3 finishes, and the germline J gene fills in the end. V usage is TRBV12-3 or TRBV12-4 and J usage is TRBJ2-7; D may be TRBD1 (5 bases). V dropped 3 bases and J dropped 5 bases, with 14 bases sitting between them. This CDR3 contains 14 residues. This CDR3 reads CASSLTVKPHEQYF. CDR3 DNA (partial): TGTGCCAGCAGTTTGACAGTCAAGCCCCACGAG.

This clone came up many times. The read stops 3 residues short of the end of the CDR3; the missing end is completed from the germline J gene. The chain couples TRBV18 to TRBJ1-2; a possible D gene is TRBD1 (5 bases). Germline CDR1 reads KGHSH; CDR2 reads LQKENI. CDR3 size: 14 residues. Trimming took off 2 bases at V and 7 bases at J, with 14 bases between the two ends. CDR3 protein: CASSPDGGARGYTF. Partial CDR3 DNA: TGTGCCAGCTCACCAGACGGCGGGGCGCGTGGC.

In its sample, this clone was seen many times. Read data end 3 residues before the CDR3 end; the end is taken from the germline J gene. The genes are TRBV30 and TRBJ1-5; D may be TRBD1 (6 bases). CDR3 size: 14 residues. V was shortened by 0 bases and J by 9 bases, with 15 bases between the two germline ends. In germline, CDR1 is GTSNPN, CDR2 SVGIG (reference sequence). This chain's CDR3 is CAWSVGDTGTPQHF. The DNA read from the CDR3 is TGTGCCTGGAGTGTAGGGGACACCGGTACGCCC.

There are many counts of this clone. The CDR3 is cut off 3 residues early in the read; its end comes from the germline J gene. The V gene is TRBV10-3, the J gene TRBJ1-6; D call uncertain. The CDR3 sequence is 13 residues long. The germline V gene has CDR1 ENHRY and CDR2 SYGVKD. Trimming took 2 bases from V and 9 from J, leaving 8 bases between them. CDR3 sequence reads: CAISETPPSPLHF. The CDR3 DNA, read in part, is TGTGCCATCAGTGAGACTCCCCCTTCACCC.

This clone was detected a few times. The missing CDR3 end, 3 residues past where the read stops, is filled in from the germline J gene. The genes are TRBV7-9 and TRBJ2-5, with TRBD1 identical over 7 bases. The length of the CDR3 is 15 residues. The junction had 6 bases not matched to a gene; V was cut back by 5 bases and J by 0 bases. CDR1 SEHNR and CDR2 FQNEAQ come from the germline V gene (reference sequence). CDR3 DNA (partial): TGTGCCAGCAGCCCGGGACAGCTGTACCAAGAGACC. Its translation: CASSPGQLYQET. The CDR3, in full, reads CASSPGQLYQETQYF.

This clone showed up many times. The CDR3 is cut off 3 residues early in the read; its end comes from the germline J gene. The chain carries TRBV20-1 and TRBJ1-2, with a possible D match to TRBD1 (5 bases). With 3 bases removed from V and 6 bases from J, the gap between germline ends came to 17 bases. The germline V gene encodes CDR1 DFQATT and CDR2 SNEGSKA (reference sequence). The CDR3 is 14 residues long. The CDR3 is CSASNMEGSDGYTF. The DNA read from the CDR3 is TGCAGTGCTAGTAATATGGAGGGGAGTGATGGC.

This clone was seen ten or more times. The read ends 3 residues before the CDR3 terminus; that terminus is restored from the germline J gene. This chain joins TRBV19 and TRBJ2-7, with 10 bases lining up with TRBD2. Trimming cost V 5 bases and J 2 bases; bases outside gene matches: 3. The CDR3 sequence is 14 residues long. The germline CDR1 and CDR2 sequences are LNHDA and SQIVND (reference sequence). The CDR3: CASSGGTSAYEQYF. The DNA read from the CDR3 is TGTGCCAGTAGTGGGGGGACTAGCGCCTACGAG.

A note on this clone: The read gets to within 3 residues of the CDR3 end, and the germline J gene fills in the rest. The rearrangement links TRBV2 to TRBJ1-1; 11 nucleotides line up with TRBD1. Trimming removed 6 bases from V and 0 bases from J; junction bases left unmatched: 3. The CDR3 contains 15 residues. Germline-derived CDR1 and CDR2 are SNHLY and FYNNEI. CDR3 DNA (partial): TGTGCCAGCAGGGACAGGGGGCCTGTGAACACTGAA. This translates into CASRDRGPVNTE. The CDR3 in full is CASRDRGPVNTEAFF. Full variable domain (missing parts from reference TRBV2 and TRBJ1-1): EPEVTQTPSHQVTQMGQEVILRCVPISNHLYFYWYRQILGQKVEFLVSFYNNEISEKSEIFDDQFSVERPDGSNFTLKIRSTKLEDSAMYFCASRDRGPVNTEAFFGQGTRLTVV.